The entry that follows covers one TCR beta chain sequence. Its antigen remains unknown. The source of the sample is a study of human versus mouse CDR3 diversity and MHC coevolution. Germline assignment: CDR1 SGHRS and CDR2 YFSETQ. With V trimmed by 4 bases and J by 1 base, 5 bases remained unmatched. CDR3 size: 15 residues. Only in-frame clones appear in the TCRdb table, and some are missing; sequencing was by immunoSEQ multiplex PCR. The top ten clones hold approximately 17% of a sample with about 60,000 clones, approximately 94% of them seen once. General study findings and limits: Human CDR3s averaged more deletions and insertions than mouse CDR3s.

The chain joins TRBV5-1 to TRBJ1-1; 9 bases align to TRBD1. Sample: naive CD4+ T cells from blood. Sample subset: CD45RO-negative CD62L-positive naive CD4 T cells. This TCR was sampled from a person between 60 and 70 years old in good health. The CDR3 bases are TGCGCCAGCAGCGTCGACAGGGGGACGAACACTGAAGCTTTCTTT. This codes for CASSVDRGTNTEAFF.